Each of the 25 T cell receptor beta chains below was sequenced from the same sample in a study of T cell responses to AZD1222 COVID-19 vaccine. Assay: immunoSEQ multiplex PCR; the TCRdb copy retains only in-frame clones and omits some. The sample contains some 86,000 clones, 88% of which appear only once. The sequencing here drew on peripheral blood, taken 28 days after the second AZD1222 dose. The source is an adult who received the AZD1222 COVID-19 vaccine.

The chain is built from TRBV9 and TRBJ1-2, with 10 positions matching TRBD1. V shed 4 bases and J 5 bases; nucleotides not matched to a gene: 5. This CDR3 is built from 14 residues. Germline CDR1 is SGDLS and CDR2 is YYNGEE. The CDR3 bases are TGTGCCAGCAGCCCGCGGGACAGGGGTTATGGCTACACCTTC. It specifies CASSPRDRGYGYTF.

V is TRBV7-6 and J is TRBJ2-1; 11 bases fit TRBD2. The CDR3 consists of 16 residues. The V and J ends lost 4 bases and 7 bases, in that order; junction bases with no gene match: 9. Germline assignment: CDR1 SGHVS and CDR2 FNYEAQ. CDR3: CASSSATSGEPNEQFF. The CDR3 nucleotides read TGTGCCAGCAGCTCGGCGACTAGCGGGGAGCCTAATGAGCAGTTCTTC. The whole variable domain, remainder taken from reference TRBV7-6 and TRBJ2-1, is GAGVSQSPRYKVTKRGQDVALRCDPISGHVSLYWYRQALGQGPEFLTYFNYEAQQDKSGLPNDRFSAERPEGSISTLTIQRTEQRDSAMYRCASSSATSGEPNEQFFGPGTRLTVL.

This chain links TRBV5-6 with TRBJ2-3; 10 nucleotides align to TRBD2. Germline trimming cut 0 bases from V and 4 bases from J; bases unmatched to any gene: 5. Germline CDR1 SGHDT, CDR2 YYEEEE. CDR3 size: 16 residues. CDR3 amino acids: CASSLASSGSSDTQYF. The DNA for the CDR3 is TGTGCCAGCAGCTTGGCCTCTAGCGGGAGTTCAGATACGCAGTATTTT.

CDR3 in amino acids: CASSVQGTVGEKLFF. CDR3 sequence (DNA): TGCGCCAGCAGCGTACAGGGGACGGTCGGTGAAAAACTGTTTTTT. The chain couples TRBV5-1 to TRBJ1-4, with 7 bases matching TRBD1. Germline values: CDR1 SGHRS, CDR2 YFSETQ. The CDR3 extends over 15 amino acids. The J segment lost 7 bases and the V segment lost 4 bases, leaving 10 bases of the junction unmatched.

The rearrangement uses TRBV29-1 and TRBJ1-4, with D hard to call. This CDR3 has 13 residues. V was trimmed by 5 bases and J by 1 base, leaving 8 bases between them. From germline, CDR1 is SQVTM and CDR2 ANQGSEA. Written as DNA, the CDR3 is TGCAGCGTTATGTGGGGAACTAATGAAAAACTGTTTTTT. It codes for CSVMWGTNEKLFF.

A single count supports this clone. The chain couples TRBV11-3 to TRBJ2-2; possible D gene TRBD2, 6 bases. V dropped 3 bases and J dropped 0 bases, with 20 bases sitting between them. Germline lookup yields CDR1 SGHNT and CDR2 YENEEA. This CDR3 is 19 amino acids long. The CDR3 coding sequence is TGTGCCAGCAGCTTCTCTGGGGGGTTCTCTGGGGCGAACACCGGGGAGCTGTTTTTT. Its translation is CASSFSGGFSGANTGELFF. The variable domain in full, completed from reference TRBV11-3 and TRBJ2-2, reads EAGVVQSPRYKIIEKKQPVAFWCNPISGHNTLYWYLQNLGQGPELLIRYENEEAVDDSQLPKDRFSAERLKGVDSTLKIQPAELGDSAVYLCASSFSGGFSGANTGELFFGEGSRLTVL.

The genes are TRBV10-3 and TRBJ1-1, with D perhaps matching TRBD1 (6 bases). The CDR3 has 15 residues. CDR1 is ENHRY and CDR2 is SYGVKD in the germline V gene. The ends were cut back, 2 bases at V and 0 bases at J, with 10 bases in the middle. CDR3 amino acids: CAISEPGGMNTEAFF. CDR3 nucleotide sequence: TGTGCCATCAGTGAGCCCGGGGGCATGAACACTGAAGCTTTCTTT.

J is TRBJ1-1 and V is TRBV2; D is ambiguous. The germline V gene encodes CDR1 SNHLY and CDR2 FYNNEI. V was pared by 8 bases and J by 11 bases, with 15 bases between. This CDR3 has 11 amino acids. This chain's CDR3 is CASRLSREAFF. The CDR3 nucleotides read TGTGCCAGCCGGCTCTCCCGGGAGGCTTTCTTT.

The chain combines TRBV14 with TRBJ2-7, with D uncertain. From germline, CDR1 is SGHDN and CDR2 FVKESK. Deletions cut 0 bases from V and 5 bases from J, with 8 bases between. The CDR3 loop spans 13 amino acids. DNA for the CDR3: TGTGCCAGCAGCCAAGATCTCCGTAACGAGCAGTACTTC. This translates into CASSQDLRNEQYF.

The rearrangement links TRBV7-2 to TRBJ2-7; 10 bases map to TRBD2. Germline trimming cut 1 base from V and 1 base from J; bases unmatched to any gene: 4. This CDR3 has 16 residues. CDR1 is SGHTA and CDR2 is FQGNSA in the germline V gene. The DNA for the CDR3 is TGTGCCAGCAGCTTAGTATCTAGCGGGAGTTCCTACGAGCAGTACTTC. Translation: CASSLVSSGSSYEQYF. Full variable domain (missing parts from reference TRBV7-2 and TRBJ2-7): GAGVSQSPSNKVTEKGKDVELRCDPISGHTALYWYRQSLGQGLEFLIYFQGNSAPDKSGLPSDRFSAERTGGSVSTLTIQRTQQEDSAVYLCASSLVSSGSSYEQYFGPGTRLTVT.

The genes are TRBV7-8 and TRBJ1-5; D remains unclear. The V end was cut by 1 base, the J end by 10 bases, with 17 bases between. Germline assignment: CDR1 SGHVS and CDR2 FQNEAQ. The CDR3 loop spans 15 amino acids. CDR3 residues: CASSLESALAAPQHF. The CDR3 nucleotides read TGTGCCAGCAGCTTAGAGAGCGCCTTGGCGGCTCCCCAGCATTTT.

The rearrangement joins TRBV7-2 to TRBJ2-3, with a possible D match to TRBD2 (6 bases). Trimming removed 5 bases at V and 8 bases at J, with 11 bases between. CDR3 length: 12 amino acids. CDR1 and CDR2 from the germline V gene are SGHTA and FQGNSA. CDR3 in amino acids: CASSPGRGTQYF. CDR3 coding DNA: TGTGCCAGCAGCCCCGGGAGAGGTACGCAGTATTTT.

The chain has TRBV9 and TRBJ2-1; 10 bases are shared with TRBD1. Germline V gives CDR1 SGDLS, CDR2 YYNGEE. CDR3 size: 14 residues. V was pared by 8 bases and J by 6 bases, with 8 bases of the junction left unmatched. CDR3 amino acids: CASRGTGAFNEQFF. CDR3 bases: TGTGCCAGTAGGGGGACAGGGGCGTTCAATGAGCAGTTCTTC.

The chain's CDR3 is CASSYSGRYSETQYF. DNA for the CDR3: TGTGCCAGCAGTTATAGCGGGAGGTACTCGGAGACCCAGTACTTC. V and J are TRBV27 and TRBJ2-5; 10 positions agree with TRBD2. The junction had 7 bases not matched to a gene; V was cut back by 4 bases and J by 5 bases. This CDR3 spans 15 amino acids. Germline values: CDR1 MNHEY, CDR2 SMNVEV (reference sequence).

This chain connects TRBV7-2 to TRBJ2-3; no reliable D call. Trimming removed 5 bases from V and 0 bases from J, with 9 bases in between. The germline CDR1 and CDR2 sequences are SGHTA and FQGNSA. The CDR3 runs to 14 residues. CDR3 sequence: CASSVTTSTDTQYF. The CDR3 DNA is TGTGCCAGCAGCGTGACGACTAGCACAGATACGCAGTATTTT.

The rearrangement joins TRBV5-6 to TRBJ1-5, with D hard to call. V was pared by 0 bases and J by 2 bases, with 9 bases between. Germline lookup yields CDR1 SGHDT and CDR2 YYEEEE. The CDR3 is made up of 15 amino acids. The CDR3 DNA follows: TGTGCCAGCAGCTTGGTAGGGTATGGCAATCAGCCCCAGCATTTT. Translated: CASSLVGYGNQPQHF.

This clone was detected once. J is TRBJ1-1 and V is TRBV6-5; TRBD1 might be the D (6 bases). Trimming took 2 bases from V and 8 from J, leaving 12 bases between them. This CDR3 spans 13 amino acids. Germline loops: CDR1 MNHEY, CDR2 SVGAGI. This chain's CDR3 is CASSYTRGTEAFF. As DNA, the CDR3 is TGTGCCAGCAGTTACACAAGAGGGACAGAAGCTTTCTTT.

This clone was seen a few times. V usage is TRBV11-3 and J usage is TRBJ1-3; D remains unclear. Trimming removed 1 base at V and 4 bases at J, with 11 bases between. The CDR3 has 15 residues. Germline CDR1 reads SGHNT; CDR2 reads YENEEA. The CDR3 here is CASSLGPAGGNTIYF. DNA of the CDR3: TGTGCCAGCAGCTTAGGACCAGCGGGCGGAAACACCATATATTTT. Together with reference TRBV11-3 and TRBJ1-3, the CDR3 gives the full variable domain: EAGVVQSPRYKIIEKKQPVAFWCNPISGHNTLYWYLQNLGQGPELLIRYENEEAVDDSQLPKDRFSAERLKGVDSTLKIQPAELGDSAVYLCASSLGPAGGNTIYFGEGSWLTVV.

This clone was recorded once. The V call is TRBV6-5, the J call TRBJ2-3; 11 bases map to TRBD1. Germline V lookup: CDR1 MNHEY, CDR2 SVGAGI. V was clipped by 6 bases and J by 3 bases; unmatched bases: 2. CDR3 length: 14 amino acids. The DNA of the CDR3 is TGTGCCAGCAGCCGGGACAGGGGGACAGATACGCAGTATTTT. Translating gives CASSRDRGTDTQYF.

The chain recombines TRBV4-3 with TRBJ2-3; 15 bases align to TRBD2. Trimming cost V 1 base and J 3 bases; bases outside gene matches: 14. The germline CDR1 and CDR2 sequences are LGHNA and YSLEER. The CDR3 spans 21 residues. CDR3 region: CASSQVLEEWTSGRGTDTQYF. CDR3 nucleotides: TGCGCCAGCAGCCAAGTTTTGGAGGAGTGGACTAGCGGGAGGGGGACAGATACGCAGTATTTT.

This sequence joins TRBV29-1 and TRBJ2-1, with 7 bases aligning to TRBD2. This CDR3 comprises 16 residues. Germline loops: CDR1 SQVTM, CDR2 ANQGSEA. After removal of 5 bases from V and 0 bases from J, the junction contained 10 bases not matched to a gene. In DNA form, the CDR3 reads TGCAGCGTTTACTTAGCGGGCTCCAGCTCCTACAATGAGCAGTTCTTC. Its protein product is CSVYLAGSSSYNEQFF.

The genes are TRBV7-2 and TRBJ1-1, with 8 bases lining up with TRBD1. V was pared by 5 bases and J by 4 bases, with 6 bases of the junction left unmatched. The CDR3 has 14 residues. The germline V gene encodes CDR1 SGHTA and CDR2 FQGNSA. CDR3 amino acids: CASSPQGATTEAFF. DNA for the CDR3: TGTGCCAGCAGCCCGCAGGGGGCCACCACTGAAGCTTTCTTT.

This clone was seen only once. CDR3 sequence (DNA): TGCGCCAGCAGTGAGTCGGCATATGGTGGCGGGAGCCCCGGGGAGCTGTTTTTT. Its translation: CASSESAYGGGSPGELFF. This chain links TRBV10-1 with TRBJ2-2; 7 nucleotides align to TRBD2. Per the germline V gene, CDR1 is WNHNN and CDR2 is SYGVQD (reference sequence). The CDR3 totals 18 residues. Trimming took 0 bases from V and 6 from J; bases not matched to a gene: 13.

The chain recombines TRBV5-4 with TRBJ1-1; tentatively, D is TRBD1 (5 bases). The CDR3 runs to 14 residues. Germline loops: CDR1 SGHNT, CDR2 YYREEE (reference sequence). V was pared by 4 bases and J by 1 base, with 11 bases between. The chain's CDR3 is CASSAGQQNTEAFF. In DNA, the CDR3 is TGTGCCAGCAGCGCAGGACAACAGAACACTGAAGCTTTCTTT.

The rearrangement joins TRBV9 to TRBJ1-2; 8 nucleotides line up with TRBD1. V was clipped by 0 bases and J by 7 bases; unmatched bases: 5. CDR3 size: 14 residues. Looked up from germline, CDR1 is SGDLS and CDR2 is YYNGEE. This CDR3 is CASSVDATGVGYTF. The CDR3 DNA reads TGTGCCAGCAGCGTAGATGCGACAGGGGTTGGCTACACCTTC.